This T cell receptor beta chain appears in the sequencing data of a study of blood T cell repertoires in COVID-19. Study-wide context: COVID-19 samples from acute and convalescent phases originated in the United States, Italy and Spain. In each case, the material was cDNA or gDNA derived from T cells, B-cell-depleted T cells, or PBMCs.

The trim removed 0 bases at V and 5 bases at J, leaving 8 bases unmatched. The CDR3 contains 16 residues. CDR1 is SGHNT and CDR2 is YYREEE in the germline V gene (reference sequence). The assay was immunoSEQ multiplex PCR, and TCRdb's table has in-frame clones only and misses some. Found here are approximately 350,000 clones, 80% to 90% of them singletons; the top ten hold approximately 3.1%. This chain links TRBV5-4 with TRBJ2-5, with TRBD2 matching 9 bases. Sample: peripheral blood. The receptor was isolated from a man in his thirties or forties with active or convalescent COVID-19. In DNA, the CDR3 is TGTGCCAGCAGCTTGGCCCCTAGCGGGGTTGGGGAGACCCAGTACTTC. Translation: CASSLAPSGVGETQYF.